Listed below are T cell receptor beta chains from one sample, sequenced in a study of blood T cell repertoires in COVID-19. Only in-frame clones appear in the TCRdb table, and some are missing; sequencing was by immunoSEQ multiplex PCR. The sample shows under 200,000 clones, over 70% of them seen only once. The sequenced sample was peripheral blood. The source of these receptors is a man in his sixties with active or convalescent COVID-19. CDR3s include the opening cysteine and the closing phenylalanine or tryptophan. The D gene is left open where the match is weak. Clone size is shown for a subset of rows, as once, few, many or a class of expanded clone.

J,V,D,size,CDR3,DNA
TRBJ2-1,TRBV2,.,.,CASSESGQSATYNEQFF,TGTGCCAGCAGTGAATCTGGGCAGTCCGCGACCTACAATGAGCAGTTCTTC
TRBJ2-2,TRBV7-7,TRBD1,.,CASSPGRGLGTGELFF,TGTGCCAGCAGCCCCGGCAGGGGGTTGGGTACCGGGGAGCTGTTTTTT
TRBJ2-1,TRBV19,TRBD2,.,CASSRTSGLHNEQFF,TGTGCCAGTAGTCGGACTAGCGGGCTACATAATGAGCAGTTCTTC
TRBJ1-2,TRBV9,.,.,CASSVAKGNGYTF,TGTGCCAGCAGCGTAGCTAAGGGGAATGGCTACACCTTC
TRBJ2-7,TRBV10-3,.,.,CAIRQGGYEQYF,TGTGCCATCCGGCAGGGAGGCTACGAGCAGTACTTC
TRBJ2-1,TRBV7-8,TRBD2,.,CASSLVEGGRRNEQFF,TGTGCCAGCAGCTTAGTCGAGGGAGGGCGGCGCAATGAGCAGTTCTTC
TRBJ2-7,TRBV4-3,TRBD2,once,CASSRGTSGYEQYF,TGCGCCAGCAGCCGAGGGACTAGCGGCTACGAGCAGTACTTC
TRBJ2-5,TRBV5-6,TRBD2,.,CASSPGLLGIGGSGETQYF,TGTGCCAGCAGCCCCGGTTTGTTGGGAATTGGCGGGAGTGGAGAGACCCAGTACTTC
TRBJ2-2,TRBV7-8,TRBD2,once,CASLVLAGGGNTGELFF,TGTGCCAGTCTGGTACTAGCGGGAGGGGGAAACACCGGGGAGCTGTTTTTT
TRBJ2-5,TRBV24-1,.,.,CATSDSGRDQETQYF,TGTGCCACCAGTGATTCGGGCAGGGACCAAGAGACCCAGTACTTC
TRBJ2-1,TRBV2,TRBD1,.,CASSLQGAGYNEQFF,TGTGCCAGCAGTTTACAGGGGGCTGGTTACAATGAGCAGTTCTTC
TRBJ2-3,TRBV2,.,.,CASKLADTQYF,TGTGCCAGTAAGCTGGCAGATACGCAGTATTTT
TRBJ2-1,TRBV27,TRBD2,.,CASSLGTSGVYEQFF,TGTGCCAGCAGTCTCGGGACTAGCGGGGTCTATGAGCAGTTCTTC
TRBJ1-1,TRBV19,.,.,CASTTVPNTEAFF,TGTGCCAGTACAACAGTACCGAACACTGAAGCTTTCTTT
TRBJ2-3,TRBV24-1,TRBD2,.,CATSDFGRGSTDTQYF,TGTGCCACCAGTGATTTTGGGCGGGGGAGCACAGATACGCAGTATTTT
TRBJ2-1,TRBV27,.,.,CASKSNSEQFF,TGTGCCAGCAAATCTAATTCTGAGCAGTTCTTC
TRBJ1-6,TRBV5-5,.,.,CASTPERVNSPLHF,TGTGCCAGCACTCCCGAGAGGGTGAATTCACCCCTCCACTTT
TRBJ2-1,TRBV4-3,TRBD2,.,CASSPRTSGRYNEQFF,TGCGCCAGCAGCCCCAGGACTAGCGGGAGGTACAATGAGCAGTTCTTC
TRBJ2-7,TRBV7-9,.,few,CASSLASGGEQYF,TGTGCCAGCAGCTTAGCGTCCGGGGGCGAGCAGTACTTC
TRBJ1-2,TRBV25-1,TRBD1,.,CASTGQGEDYGYTF,TGTGCCAGCACGGGACAGGGGGAAGACTATGGCTACACCTTC
TRBJ1-4,TRBV5-6,.,.,CASSLGGRAGEKLFF,TGTGCCAGCAGCTTGGGAGGCAGGGCTGGAGAAAAACTGTTTTTT
TRBJ2-7,TRBV11-2,TRBD2,.,CASGRAVWEQYF,TGTGCCAGCGGGAGGGCCGTCTGGGAGCAGTACTTC
TRBJ2-1,TRBV27,TRBD2,.,CASKAGAPYNEQFF,TGTGCCAGCAAGGCGGGAGCTCCTTACAATGAGCAGTTCTTC
TRBJ2-1,TRBV27,.,few,CASSLGGPNNEQFF,TGTGCCAGCAGTTTAGGAGGACCCAACAATGAGCAGTTCTTC
TRBJ2-1,TRBV14,TRBD2,.,CASSLGTSGRAVTYNEQFF,TGTGCCAGCAGCCTGGGGACTAGCGGGAGGGCCGTAACCTACAATGAGCAGTTCTTC
TRBJ1-2,TRBV12-3/TRBV12-4,TRBD1,.,CASSDRVHGYTF,TGTGCCAGCAGTGACAGGGTCCATGGCTACACCTTC
TRBJ2-7,TRBV13,TRBD1,.,CASRPRTGGSYEQYF,TGTGCCAGCAGACCGAGGACAGGGGGCTCCTACGAGCAGTACTTC
TRBJ1-2,TRBV3-1/TRBV3-2,.,.,CASSQVGGGYTF,TGTGCCAGCAGCCAAGTAGGCGGTGGCTACACCTTC
TRBJ2-5,TRBV27,TRBD1,.,CASSRDRVQETQYF,TGTGCCAGCAGCCGGGACAGAGTCCAAGAGACCCAGTACTTC
TRBJ1-4,TRBV27,.,.,CASSLSAGRANEKLFF,TGTGCCAGCAGTTTATCGGCGGGGAGGGCTAATGAAAAACTGTTTTTT
TRBJ2-1,TRBV7-3,.,once,CASSPDPRVGQFF,TGTGCCAGCAGCCCCGACCCCAGGGTCGGGCAGTTCTTC
TRBJ2-7,TRBV28,TRBD1,.,CASSLRTGHPQYF,TGTGCCAGCAGTTTAAGGACAGGGCACCCGCAGTACTTC
TRBJ2-5,TRBV7-7,.,few,CASSLGGGETQYF,TGTGCCAGCAGCTTAGGAGGGGGAGAGACCCAGTACTTC
TRBJ2-2,TRBV12-3/TRBV12-4,.,.,CASSLGGTGELFF,TGTGCCAGCAGTTTGGGCGGGACCGGGGAGCTGTTTTTT
TRBJ2-3,TRBV19,.,.,CASSASGTWTDTQYF,TGTGCCAGTTCCGCCTCCGGGACATGGACAGATACGCAGTATTTT